Sequencing of this T cell receptor beta chain was carried out in a study of blood T cells in healthy people across ages. PBMCs, at least 7 million per sample, were isolated. Study-level points and caveats: Across samples, TCR beta diversity tracked strongly with naive T cell percentage. Among long-lived donors, naive CD4+ cells were more numerous and diversity higher than in aged donors. With age, beta diversity per million T cells declined roughly linearly, significantly by approximately 40.

Comments on this clonotype: Its antigen is not identified.

Looked up from germline, CDR1 is DFQATT and CDR2 is SNEGSKA (reference sequence). This CDR3 region has 12 residues. Losses at the gene ends were 3 bases for V and 8 bases for J; bases not matched to a gene: 6. It was with a sample-barcoded 5' primer and a J-beta primer mix that a second PCR of roughly 6 to 12 cycles was run. TCRdb re-derived calls from the 5' RACE reads in MiXCR, one entry per CDR3 protein. The data contain about 730,000 distinct CDR3 sequences, more than 40% of them singletons. The clonotype was recovered from a woman aged 60-70 years in good health. Sequenced material: blood. The chain employs TRBV20-1 and TRBJ1-2, with 7 bases matching TRBD1. This CDR3 reads CSARRQGEGYTF. DNA for the CDR3: TGCAGTGCTAGGAGACAGGGTGAGGGCTACACCTTC.